Each of the 26 T cell receptor beta chains below was sequenced from the same sample in a study of Tregs in tolerant kidney transplant recipients. Assay: immunoSEQ multiplex PCR; the TCRdb copy retains only in-frame clones and omits some. The sample has roughly 70,000 clones, 80% to 90% seen once. Related graft donors supplied nonmyeloablative bone marrow transplants, and mixed chimerism was transient. The sequenced sample was CD4+ T cells from blood (PBMCs), obtained 6 months after the transplant. These receptor sequences come from a human patient who received a combined kidney and bone marrow transplant. Some of the T cells may derive from the graft donor.

This clone has only one observation. The chain joins TRBV7-6 to TRBJ2-5; D gene ambiguous. The germline V gene has CDR1 SGHVS and CDR2 FNYEAQ. The V and J ends lost 5 bases and 5 bases respectively, with 9 bases between them. The CDR3 has 12 amino acids. CDR3 residues: CASSPLSETQYF. CDR3 nucleotide sequence: TGTGCCAGCAGCCCTCTTTCGGAGACCCAGTACTTC.

This sequence joins TRBV7-7 and TRBJ2-3; D is undetermined. The germline gives CDR1 SSHAT, CDR2 FNYEAQ (reference sequence). V dropped 1 base and J dropped 3 bases, with 5 bases sitting between them. The CDR3 covers 13 residues. The CDR3 here is CASSLGRTDTQYF. CDR3 DNA: TGTGCCAGCAGCTTAGGCAGAACAGATACGCAGTATTTT.

The rearrangement uses TRBV7-2 and TRBJ2-2; TRBD2 might be the D (5 bases). This CDR3 has 15 residues. Per germline, CDR1 SGHTA and CDR2 FQGNSA. The V gene lost 5 bases and the J gene lost 0 bases, with 10 bases spanning the gap. The CDR3 is CASSITAANTGELFF. The CDR3 DNA reads TGTGCCAGCAGCATAACAGCGGCGAACACCGGGGAGCTGTTTTTT.

The V and J genes are TRBV11-2 and TRBJ1-2; TRBD1 agrees at 7 bases. CDR3 length: 15 residues. J gave up 6 bases and V 5 bases, and 12 bases lay outside the gene matches. Germline CDR1 and CDR2: SGHAT and FQNNGV. The CDR3 reads CASSALRGRGDGYTF. CDR3 bases: TGTGCCAGCAGCGCACTAAGGGGGCGCGGGGATGGCTACACCTTC.

The genes are TRBV7-9 and TRBJ2-7; TRBD1 aligns across 9 bases. CDR1 SEHNR and CDR2 FQNEAQ come from the germline V gene (reference sequence). With 3 bases clipped from V and 3 bases from J, the junction kept 6 bases outside the gene matches. CDR3 length: 15 amino acids. The CDR3 spells CASSFLQGASYEQYF. The DNA of the CDR3 is TGTGCCAGCAGCTTTTTACAGGGGGCCAGCTACGAGCAGTACTTC.

In DNA form, the CDR3 reads TGTGCCAGCAGCTTAAATAGAGGGTACACAGATACGCAGTATTTT. It yields the protein CASSLNRGYTDTQYF. This sequence joins TRBV7-3 and TRBJ2-3, with D perhaps TRBD2 (5 bases). The CDR3 runs to 15 residues. Trimming pared 1 base from V and 2 bases from J, leaving 10 bases between. Germline CDR1 is SGHTA and CDR2 is FQGTGA.

The chain employs TRBV7-2 and TRBJ1-5, with TRBD1 identical over 10 bases. CDR3 length: 16 amino acids. CDR1 is SGHTA and CDR2 is FQGNSA in the germline V gene. Germline trimming cut 1 base from V and 1 base from J; bases unmatched to any gene: 1. The CDR3 region is CASSLGGQGSNQPQHF. The CDR3 bases are TGTGCCAGCAGCTTAGGGGGACAGGGGAGCAATCAGCCCCAGCATTTT.

A word on this clone: At the DNA level, this CDR3 is encoded by other sequences in the same sample as well. The V gene is TRBV30, the J gene TRBJ1-6; TRBD1 agrees at 8 bases. This CDR3 region has 13 residues. V shed 4 bases and J 10 bases; nucleotides not matched to a gene: 6. The germline gives CDR1 GTSNPN, CDR2 SVGIG (reference sequence). For the CDR3, the DNA is TGTGCCTGGAAAAAGACAGGGGAGTCACCCCTCCACTTT. Amino acids: CAWKKTGESPLHF.

The V and J genes are TRBV7-9 and TRBJ1-2; TRBD1 agrees at 10 bases. J was trimmed by 8 bases and V by 5 bases; bases with no gene match: 14. This CDR3 is built from 16 residues. CDR1 is SEHNR, CDR2 FQNEAQ, per germline (reference sequence). CDR3 sequence reads: CASSPQGTGESLGYTF. The CDR3 DNA follows: TGTGCCAGCAGCCCCCAAGGGACAGGGGAGAGTTTGGGCTACACCTTC. The full variable domain, its missing parts supplied by reference TRBV7-9 and TRBJ1-2, is DTGVSQNPRHKITKRGQNVTFRCDPISEHNRLYWYRQTLGQGPEFLTYFQNEAQLEKSRLLSDRFSAERPKGSFSTLEIQRTEQGDSAMYLCASSPQGTGESLGYTFGSGTRLTVV.

This chain links TRBV9 with TRBJ2-7, with 13 bases identical to TRBD2. Germline V gives CDR1 SGDLS, CDR2 YYNGEE. The length of the CDR3 is 15 residues. The ends lost 4 bases at V and 1 base at J; junction bases unmatched: 2. The CDR3 nucleotides read TGTGCCAGCAGCCTGGGACTAGCGGGATCCTACGAGCAGTACTTC. Translating gives CASSLGLAGSYEQYF.

The V and J genes are TRBV7-3 and TRBJ2-1, with TRBD2 matching 8 bases. Germline assignment: CDR1 SGHTA and CDR2 FQGTGA. V gave up 5 bases and J gave up 8 bases; unmatched junction bases: 11. The CDR3 runs to 15 residues. CDR3 amino acids: CASSLTGLDIHEQFF. The CDR3 coding sequence is TGTGCCAGCAGCCTTACGGGACTAGATATCCATGAGCAGTTCTTC.

The chain uses TRBV4-1 and TRBJ2-2; 12 bases fit TRBD2. J was trimmed by 0 bases and V by 4 bases; bases with no gene match: 0. CDR1 is MGHRA and CDR2 is YSYEKL in the germline V gene. The CDR3 loop spans 16 amino acids. CDR3 DNA sequence: TGCGCCAGCAGCCGGACTAGCGGGGCGAACACCGGGGAGCTGTTTTTT. It codes for CASSRTSGANTGELFF.

This clone was observed a few times. The CDR3 sequence: CASSGIAGGYTDTQYF. The CDR3, as DNA: TGTGCCAGCAGCGGGATAGCGGGAGGATACACAGATACGCAGTATTTT. The J gene is TRBJ2-3, the V gene TRBV5-8; 10 bases are a match to TRBD2. Trimming removed 4 bases from V and 2 bases from J; junction bases left unmatched: 7. CDR1 SGHTS and CDR2 YDEGEE come from the germline V gene. The CDR3 length is 16 residues.

J is TRBJ2-5 and V is TRBV4-3; 8 bases are a match to TRBD2. CDR1 LGHNA and CDR2 YSLEER come from the germline V gene. Trimming removed 0 bases from V and 3 bases from J; junction bases left unmatched: 6. CDR3 length: 16 amino acids. The CDR3 region is CASSQDIRGGKETQYF. The CDR3 nucleotides read TGCGCCAGCAGCCAAGATATACGGGGGGGAAAAGAGACCCAGTACTTC.

The chain joins TRBV4-2 to TRBJ1-2, with a tentative D call TRBD1 (5 bases). Germline V gene lookup returns CDR1 LGHNA and CDR2 YNFKEQ. The length of the CDR3 is 15 residues. V dropped 1 base and J dropped 4 bases, with 13 bases sitting between them. CDR3 region: CASSQVGGVLYGYTF. The CDR3 nucleotides read TGTGCCAGCAGCCAAGTGGGGGGGGTCCTCTATGGCTACACCTTC.

To note about this clone: Its ends do not fully match the called genes, so a read error is possible. This chain joins TRBV9 and TRBJ2-1; 13 nucleotides match TRBD2. The CDR3 spans 17 residues. Per the germline V gene, CDR1 is SGDLS and CDR2 is YYNGEE. Here the CDR3 DNA reads TGTGCCAGCACCGTAAGCCCACTAGCGGGGGGGCCGGTTGAGCAGTTCTTC. Translated, it gives CASTVSPLAGGPVEQFF.

J is TRBJ1-5 and V is TRBV4-2; 9 nucleotides agree with TRBD1. CDR1 LGHNA and CDR2 YNFKEQ come from the germline V gene. V lost 4 bases, J lost 7 bases, and 11 bases stayed unmatched. This CDR3 contains 16 residues. This chain's CDR3 is CASSLNEGQGGQPQHF. In nucleotides, the CDR3 is TGTGCCAGCAGCCTAAATGAGGGACAGGGCGGACAGCCCCAGCATTTT.

The V call is TRBV5-1, the J call TRBJ2-5; 9 bases are a match to TRBD1. The J call may be mistaken, given a closer DNA end match to TRBJ2-7. CDR3 size: 14 residues. CDR1 and CDR2 from the germline V gene are SGHRS and YFSETQ. DNA of the CDR3: TGCGCCAGCAGCAAGGACAGGGGCTCCTACGAGCAGTACTTC. Amino acid sequence: CASSKDRGSYEQYF.

The chain is built from TRBV30 and TRBJ2-4, with 15 bases matching TRBD2. The germline V gene has CDR1 GTSNPN and CDR2 SVGIG (reference sequence). CDR3 length equals 15 residues. The trim removed 4 bases at V and 6 bases at J, leaving 4 bases unmatched. CDR3 region: CAWNLGLAGGNIQYF. CDR3 bases: TGTGCCTGGAACTTGGGACTAGCGGGAGGAAACATTCAGTACTTC.

The chain joins TRBV5-1 to TRBJ2-3; 8 nucleotides match TRBD2. CDR3 size: 15 residues. Trimming removed 1 base from V and 0 bases from J; junction bases left unmatched: 1. Germline V gene data show CDR1 as SGHRS and CDR2 as YFSETQ. The CDR3 sequence: CASSLTSGSTDTQYF. The CDR3 DNA reads TGCGCCAGCAGCTTGACTAGCGGTAGCACAGATACGCAGTATTTT.

This clone has more than one count but fewer than ten. The chain uses TRBV7-1 and TRBJ1-1; D not resolved. TRBV7-1 belongs to the ORF category, with a function that is uncertain. The CDR3 extends over 14 amino acids. Trimming shortened V by 5 bases and J by 3 bases, and 13 bases separated the two germline ends. The CDR3 DNA is TGTGCCAGCAGCCCCCGCCAGGCTTACACTGAAGCTTTCTTT. Translated: CASSPRQAYTEAFF.

This clone was picked up a small number of times. Other nucleotide sequences from this sample produce the same CDR3. The CDR3 spells CASSLEQGNNSPLHF. CDR3 DNA: TGCGCCAGCAGCTTGGAACAGGGTAATAATTCACCCCTCCACTTT. The genes are TRBV5-1 and TRBJ1-6; TRBD1 is a possible D gene (6 bases). Germline CDR1 SGHRS, CDR2 YFSETQ. V gave up 0 bases and J gave up 5 bases, with 9 bases separating them. This CDR3 is built from 15 residues.

To note about this clone: Other DNA sequences in the sample encode the same CDR3. The genes are TRBV5-1 and TRBJ2-3, with 8 bases identical to TRBD1. V was clipped by 4 bases and J by 1 base; unmatched bases: 2. Germline assignment: CDR1 SGHRS and CDR2 YFSETQ. This CDR3 has 14 amino acids. CDR3 residues: CASSPGQGTDTQYF. The CDR3 DNA follows: TGCGCCAGCAGCCCGGGACAGGGCACAGATACGCAGTATTTT.

V usage is TRBV12-5 and J usage is TRBJ1-1; D unclear. Looked up from germline, CDR1 is LGHNT and CDR2 is FRNRAP. The CDR3 extends over 17 amino acids. V lost 3 bases and J lost 3, with 20 bases in between. CDR3 amino acids: CASGFSAGSPTYTEAFF. The CDR3 coding sequence is TGTGCTAGTGGTTTTTCGGCGGGATCCCCTACTTACACTGAAGCTTTCTTT.

V is TRBV5-1 and J is TRBJ1-2; no firm D call. The CDR3 is 12 amino acids. V was clipped by 1 base and J by 4 bases, with 5 bases between them. The germline V gene has CDR1 SGHRS and CDR2 YFSETQ. This chain's CDR3 is CASSLTAYGYTF. The DNA of the CDR3 is TGCGCCAGCAGCTTGACAGCCTATGGCTACACCTTC.

This sequence joins TRBV29-1 and TRBJ2-1, with 7 bases fitting TRBD1. The CDR3 has 11 amino acids. Germline V CDR1 and CDR2: SQVTM, ANQGSEA. The ends lost 7 bases at V and 5 bases at J; junction bases unmatched: 2. CDR3: CSGGTDNEQFF. CDR3 nucleotides: TGCAGCGGTGGGACAGACAATGAGCAGTTCTTC.